The 31 T cell receptor beta chains below come from one sample, sequenced in a study of cytomegalovirus exposure and HLA in healthy donors. Assay: immunoSEQ multiplex PCR; the TCRdb copy retains only in-frame clones and omits some. The profile covers 220,000 or so clones, with around 90% appearing a single time and more than 1.5% taken by the ten largest. The sample comprised PBMCs. These receptors were obtained from a woman between 18 and 30 years old in good health and CMV-seropositive.

The chain employs TRBV28 and TRBJ2-7, with 7 nucleotides matching TRBD2. The ends lost 5 bases at V and 4 bases at J; junction bases unmatched: 2. CDR3 length: 12 amino acids. CDR1 MDHEN and CDR2 SYDVKM come from the germline V gene. CDR3 sequence (DNA): TGTGCCAGCAGTCAAGCGGGATACGAGCAGTACTTC. The encoded protein is CASSQAGYEQYF.

This chain uses TRBV28 with TRBJ1-1, with D possibly matching TRBD1 (5 bases). Germline V CDR1 and CDR2: MDHEN, SYDVKM. The germline V and J ends were trimmed by 5 bases and 7 bases, with 20 bases remaining between them. This CDR3 region has 15 residues. The CDR3 coding sequence is TGTGCCAGCAGTATTACTCAGGCGGGGGGTGTTGAAGCTTTCTTT. Its translation: CASSITQAGGVEAFF.

V and J are TRBV6-5 and TRBJ2-1; D gene unclear. Germline lookup yields CDR1 MNHEY and CDR2 SVGAGI. The CDR3 is 12 residues long. V lost 2 bases, J lost 6 bases, and 5 bases lay in between. CDR3 sequence (DNA): TGTGCCAGCAGTTACGGCATCAATGAGCAGTTCTTC. Its protein product is CASSYGINEQFF.

The V call is TRBV27, the J call TRBJ2-2, with 11 bases fitting TRBD2. CDR1 is MNHEY and CDR2 is SMNVEV in the germline V gene (reference sequence). This CDR3 region has 14 residues. Germline trimming cut 7 bases from V and 7 bases from J; bases unmatched to any gene: 5. The CDR3 nucleotides read TGTGCCAGCACTAGCGGGAGGTGGAACGGGGAGCTGTTTTTT. This gives the protein CASTSGRWNGELFF.

The chain is built from TRBV19 and TRBJ1-1; TRBD1 might be the D (6 bases). V was clipped by 6 bases and J by 1 base, with 12 bases between them. There are 14 residues in the CDR3. Germline V gene lookup returns CDR1 LNHDA and CDR2 SQIVND (reference sequence). The CDR3 DNA is TGTGCCAGTAGACTGTCAGGGGCGAACACTGAAGCTTTCTTT. Translation gives CASRLSGANTEAFF.

The chain joins TRBV15 to TRBJ2-6; D not resolved. CDR1 LNHNV and CDR2 YYDKDF come from the germline V gene (reference sequence). The CDR3 is 15 amino acids. Trimming shortened V by 0 bases and J by 4 bases, and 7 bases separated the two germline ends. The CDR3 here is CATSREQAGANVLTF. Here the CDR3 DNA reads TGTGCCACCAGCAGAGAGCAGGCCGGGGCCAACGTCCTGACTTTC.

V gene TRBV7-2 combines with J gene TRBJ1-5, with TRBD1 as a possible D gene (5 bases). The CDR3 spans 17 residues. Germline V gives CDR1 SGHTA, CDR2 FQGNSA. V shed 1 base and J shed 5 bases, with 18 bases lying between them. CDR3 DNA sequence: TGTGCCAGCAGCTTAGTCCCCGGCAGGGAGGTTCATCAGCCCCAGCATTTT. Translated, it gives CASSLVPGREVHQPQHF.

A word on this clone: One end of the junction fails to match germline, which may point to a read error. The J gene is TRBJ1-1, the V gene TRBV18, with D maybe TRBD1 (5 bases). The CDR3 has 15 amino acids. Germline values: CDR1 KGHSH, CDR2 LQKENI. CDR3 region: CASSPRGVLNTEAFF. The CDR3 DNA sequence: TGTGCCAGCTCCCCACGGGGGGTACTGAACACTGAAGCTTTCTTT.

J is TRBJ2-7 and V is TRBV27; 9 bases fit TRBD2. With V trimmed by 3 bases and J by 7 bases, 13 bases remained unmatched. The V gene's germline CDR1 is MNHEY and CDR2 SMNVEV (reference sequence). The CDR3 consists of 16 residues. CDR3 protein: CASSLGAGGPSEEQYF. The CDR3 DNA reads TGTGCCAGCAGTTTGGGCGCGGGAGGGCCCTCGGAAGAGCAGTACTTC.

V usage is TRBV30 and J usage is TRBJ1-3, with D perhaps TRBD1 (6 bases). CDR1 and CDR2 from the germline V gene are GTSNPN and SVGIG (reference sequence). There are 13 residues in the CDR3. V lost 2 bases and J 4 bases, leaving 9 bases between the germline ends. The CDR3 DNA is TGTGCCTGGAGTCCAGGGGCGGGAAACACCATATATTTT. The encoded protein is CAWSPGAGNTIYF.

The V call is TRBV9, the J call TRBJ2-1, with D possibly TRBD1 on 6 matching bases. The V end lost 3 bases, the J end lost 7 bases, and 17 bases lay between the germline ends. The germline V gene encodes CDR1 SGDLS and CDR2 YYNGEE. This CDR3 comprises 15 residues. The CDR3 loop is CASSDTGSGGNEQFF. The CDR3 region has the DNA TGTGCCAGCAGCGACACAGGGTCGGGTGGTAATGAGCAGTTCTTC.

The V call is TRBV7-9, the J call TRBJ2-3, with 10 bases identical to TRBD2. Per germline, CDR1 SEHNR and CDR2 FQNEAQ (reference sequence). V trimming: 2 bases; J trimming: 4 bases; junction bases outside the gene matches: 9. The CDR3 loop spans 17 amino acids. The CDR3 DNA reads as TGTGCCAGCAGCTTACTGTCTAGCGGGAGTTTTGCAGATACGCAGTATTTT. Protein: CASSLLSSGSFADTQYF. Drawing the rest from reference TRBV7-9 and TRBJ2-3, the complete variable domain is DTGVSQNPRHKITKRGQNVTFRCDPISEHNRLYWYRQTLGQGPEFLTYFQNEAQLEKSRLLSDRFSAERPKGSFSTLEIQRTEQGDSAMYLCASSLLSSGSFADTQYFGPGTRLTVL.

The sample holds a few counts of this clone. The V and J genes are TRBV30 and TRBJ2-3, with 7 bases lining up with TRBD1. Unmatched junction bases numbered 10, after V lost 1 base and J lost 3 bases. Germline V gene lookup returns CDR1 GTSNPN and CDR2 SVGIG (reference sequence). CDR3 size: 16 residues. In DNA, the CDR3 is TGTGCCTGGAGTGAGGGGACAGCATCGTTGACAGATACGCAGTATTTT. Protein sequence: CAWSEGTASLTDTQYF. The full variable domain, in which reference TRBV30 and TRBJ2-3 provide the parts outside the CDR3, is SQTIHQWPATLVQPVGSPLSLECTVEGTSNPNLYWYRQAAGRGLQLLFYSVGIGQISSEVPQNLSASRPQDRQFILSSKKLLLSDSGFYLCAWSEGTASLTDTQYFGPGTRLTVL.

The chain has TRBV27 and TRBJ2-3; 14 positions agree with TRBD2. CDR3 length equals 19 residues. V lost 2 bases, J lost 0 bases, and 7 bases stayed unmatched. Germline V lookup: CDR1 MNHEY, CDR2 SMNVEV (reference sequence). The CDR3 reads CASSLGLAGGTPSTDTQYF. The CDR3 region has the DNA TGTGCCAGCAGTTTAGGACTAGCGGGAGGCACCCCTAGCACAGATACGCAGTATTTT.

V usage is TRBV30 and J usage is TRBJ2-3, with TRBD2 as a possible D gene (6 bases). Deletions cut 8 bases from V and 2 bases from J, with 14 bases between. CDR3 length: 13 residues. Germline values: CDR1 GTSNPN, CDR2 SVGIG (reference sequence). The CDR3 spells CARREASTDTQYF. The CDR3 DNA reads TGTGCCCGGCGGGAAGCGTCCACAGATACGCAGTATTTT.

The chain couples TRBV19 to TRBJ2-7; 9 nucleotides align to TRBD1. The CDR3 length is 19 residues. Germline lookup yields CDR1 LNHDA and CDR2 SQIVND (reference sequence). V trimming: 6 bases; J trimming: 2 bases; junction bases outside the gene matches: 20. This CDR3 is CASRPKPGQGQTRAYEQYF. The CDR3 DNA is TGTGCCAGTAGGCCTAAGCCGGGACAGGGCCAAACGAGAGCCTACGAGCAGTACTTC.

The chain links TRBV29-1 to TRBJ2-7, with a weak D call TRBD1 (5 bases). Per the germline V gene, CDR1 is SQVTM and CDR2 is ANQGSEA. The V gene lost 0 bases and the J gene lost 5 bases, with 5 bases spanning the gap. This CDR3 region has 11 residues. Written as DNA, the CDR3 is TGCAGCGTTGAAGACAGGGACGAGCAGTACTTC. Amino acids: CSVEDRDEQYF.

The rearrangement uses TRBV6-1 and TRBJ2-1; 9 nucleotides match TRBD2. The CDR3 runs 15 residues. V gave up 5 bases and J gave up 10 bases; unmatched junction bases: 12. The V gene's germline CDR1 is MNHNS and CDR2 SASEGT. CDR3 DNA: TGTGCCAGCAGTTCGGCGGGAGGGCAGATGGGAGAGCAGTTCTTC. This gives the protein CASSSAGGQMGEQFF.

This rearrangement joins TRBV4-1 to TRBJ1-5, with 7 positions matching TRBD1. Germline V gives CDR1 MGHRA, CDR2 YSYEKL. The CDR3 totals 17 residues. With V trimmed by 3 bases and J by 6 bases, 14 bases remained unmatched. The chain's CDR3 is CASSQPHYRGSSQPQHF. The CDR3 bases are TGCGCCAGCAGCCAGCCCCATTACAGGGGATCGAGTCAGCCCCAGCATTTT.

The chain is built from TRBV19 and TRBJ2-2; D gene unclear. Germline CDR1 is LNHDA and CDR2 is SQIVND (reference sequence). This CDR3 region has 14 residues. V was shortened by 5 bases and J by 6 bases, with 13 bases between the two germline ends. The CDR3: CASSPQALSGELFF. Written as DNA, the CDR3 is TGTGCCAGTAGTCCGCAAGCGCTGTCCGGGGAGCTGTTTTTT.

This rearrangement joins TRBV2 to TRBJ2-1; 10 bases agree with TRBD1. The trim removed 5 bases at V and 8 bases at J, leaving 9 bases unmatched. The germline V gene has CDR1 SNHLY and CDR2 FYNNEI. This CDR3 is 15 amino acids long. The CDR3 nucleotides read TGTGCCAGCAGTTCAGACAGGGGGCGCGTCGATGAGCAGTTCTTC. Protein: CASSSDRGRVDEQFF.

The rearrangement uses TRBV30 and TRBJ2-2; TRBD1 might be the D (6 bases). CDR3 size: 16 residues. Trimming pared 2 bases from V and 3 bases from J, leaving 16 bases between. The germline V gene has CDR1 GTSNPN and CDR2 SVGIG (reference sequence). The CDR3 loop reads CAWSPRGGVHTGELFF. In DNA form, the CDR3 reads TGTGCCTGGAGTCCCCGAGGGGGTGTGCACACCGGGGAGCTGTTTTTT.

J is TRBJ1-2 and V is TRBV28; D perhaps matches TRBD1 (6 bases). The V end was cut by 3 bases, the J end by 1 base, with 9 bases between. The CDR3 contains 14 residues. The germline gives CDR1 MDHEN, CDR2 SYDVKM. As DNA, the CDR3 is TGTGCCAGCAGTTTGCAGGGGCATAACTATGGCTACACCTTC. Its translation: CASSLQGHNYGYTF.

This clone was seen more than once but under ten times. This chain joins TRBV10-2 and TRBJ2-7; 7 bases are shared with TRBD1. Germline CDR1 reads WSHSY; CDR2 reads SAAADI. The CDR3 is 14 amino acids. V was pared by 2 bases and J by 0 bases, with 1 base of the junction left unmatched. The CDR3: CASSEGDSSYEQYF. The CDR3 nucleotides are TGCGCCAGCAGTGAGGGGGACAGCTCCTACGAGCAGTACTTC.

The J gene is TRBJ1-3, the V gene TRBV10-3, with 7 bases aligning to TRBD1. V was pared by 4 bases and J by 12 bases, with 3 bases of the junction left unmatched. Germline values: CDR1 ENHRY, CDR2 SYGVKD. The CDR3 is 11 residues long. The CDR3 loop is CAISGTGDIYF. In nucleotides, the CDR3 is TGTGCCATCAGTGGAACAGGGGACATATATTTT.

The chain employs TRBV4-1 and TRBJ2-7, with TRBD1 identical over 12 bases. The CDR3 spans 21 residues. From germline, CDR1 is MGHRA and CDR2 YSYEKL. Unmatched junction bases numbered 21, after V lost 3 bases and J lost 3 bases. The CDR3 loop is CASSQVELGQGADRGFYEQYF. The CDR3 nucleotides read TGCGCCAGCAGCCAGGTAGAGTTGGGACAGGGGGCCGATCGGGGCTTCTACGAGCAGTACTTC.

CDR3 DNA: TGTGCCAGCAGCTCCCAACTAGGGAACACTGAAGCTTTCTTT. Its translation: CASSSQLGNTEAFF. J is TRBJ1-1 and V is TRBV11-1; no clear D. V lost 4 bases to trimming and J lost 1 base, with 10 bases between them. This CDR3 spans 14 amino acids. Germline loops: CDR1 SGHAT, CDR2 FQDESV (reference sequence).

V usage is TRBV27 and J usage is TRBJ2-2, with 11 bases lining up with TRBD2. V trimming: 4 bases; J trimming: 6 bases; junction bases outside the gene matches: 13. Germline lookup yields CDR1 MNHEY and CDR2 SMNVEV (reference sequence). This CDR3 contains 18 residues. CDR3 DNA sequence: TGTGCCAGCAGTTCCTACGGGACTAGCGGTTCGGTGCCCGGGGAGCTGTTTTTT. Its protein product is CASSSYGTSGSVPGELFF.

The rearrangement links TRBV11-3 to TRBJ2-1, with 11 bases matching TRBD2. The CDR3 length is 16 residues. The V gene end was trimmed by 5 bases and the J gene end by 5 bases; junction bases not matched to a gene: 8. The germline V gene encodes CDR1 SGHNT and CDR2 YENEEA. CDR3 DNA sequence: TGTGCCAGCAGCCCAAGGACTAGCGGGTACAACAATGAGCAGTTCTTC. As protein: CASSPRTSGYNNEQFF. Together with reference TRBV11-3 and TRBJ2-1, the CDR3 gives the full variable domain: EAGVVQSPRYKIIEKKQPVAFWCNPISGHNTLYWYLQNLGQGPELLIRYENEEAVDDSQLPKDRFSAERLKGVDSTLKIQPAELGDSAVYLCASSPRTSGYNNEQFFGPGTRLTVL.

CDR3 protein: CASSAPRGGRDEQYF. The DNA of the CDR3 is TGTGCCAGCAGCGCCCCGAGGGGGGGAAGGGACGAGCAGTACTTC. This sequence joins TRBV9 and TRBJ2-7; D perhaps matches TRBD2 (7 bases). Germline CDR1 SGDLS, CDR2 YYNGEE. With 3 bases removed from V and 5 bases from J, the gap between germline ends came to 18 bases. CDR3 length equals 15 residues.

The chain employs TRBV27 and TRBJ2-2, with D perhaps matching TRBD1 (5 bases). There are 15 residues in the CDR3. V lost 3 bases, J lost 4 bases, and 12 bases lay in between. Germline loops: CDR1 MNHEY, CDR2 SMNVEV (reference sequence). This chain's CDR3 is CASSFNGAFTGELFF. CDR3 nucleotides: TGTGCCAGCAGTTTTAATGGGGCCTTCACCGGGGAGCTGTTTTTT.